One and the same sample provided the 29 T cell receptor beta chains below, sequenced in a study of blood T cell repertoires in COVID-19. Using immunoSEQ multiplex PCR, the repertoire was profiled, and TCRdb retains in-frame clones only, with some absent. Here the sample spans 37,000 or so clones, about 88% being singletons. Sequenced sample: peripheral blood. The source of these receptors is a man between 60 and 75 years old with active COVID-19.

The chain employs TRBV7-3 and TRBJ2-3; 15 bases agree with TRBD2. Germline CDR1 reads SGHTA; CDR2 reads FQGTGA. The CDR3 runs to 17 residues. V lost 5 bases to trimming and J lost 6 bases; unmatched junction nucleotides: 9. CDR3 region: CASSHSGTSGRRDTQYF. The DNA of the CDR3 is TGTGCCAGCAGCCATTCCGGGACTAGCGGGAGGAGGGATACGCAGTATTTT.

V and J are TRBV19 and TRBJ1-5, with D unresolved. Germline V gene lookup returns CDR1 LNHDA and CDR2 SQIVND (reference sequence). This CDR3 contains 13 residues. The V gene lost 6 bases and the J gene lost 5 bases, with 11 bases spanning the gap. In DNA, the CDR3 is TGTGCCAGTAGCGGAGGGAAGGATCAGCCCCAGCATTTT. Its protein product is CASSGGKDQPQHF.

This chain joins TRBV5-1 and TRBJ2-3; a weak D match, TRBD1 (5 bases). Germline assignment: CDR1 SGHRS and CDR2 YFSETQ. CDR3 length: 14 amino acids. Trimming shortened V by 5 bases and J by 4 bases, and 14 bases separated the two germline ends. CDR3: CASSPVIGADTQYF. CDR3 bases: TGCGCCAGCAGTCCTGTGATAGGGGCAGATACGCAGTATTTT. Full variable domain (remainder filled in from reference TRBV5-1 and TRBJ2-3): KAGVTQTPRYLIKTRGQQVTLSCSPISGHRSVSWYQQTPGQGLQFLFEYFSETQRNKGNFPGRFSGRQFSNSRSEMNVSTLELGDSALYLCASSPVIGADTQYFGPGTRLTVL.

J is TRBJ1-2 and V is TRBV10-3; TRBD1 might be the D (5 bases). Germline V gene data show CDR1 as ENHRY and CDR2 as SYGVKD. There are 15 residues in the CDR3. Trimming removed 2 bases at V and 4 bases at J, with 14 bases between. The CDR3 coding sequence is TGTGCCATCAGTGAGACGGTACAGGTCCCCTATGGCTACACCTTC. This translates into CAISETVQVPYGYTF.

A few counts support this clone. The gene calls are TRBV5-6 and TRBJ2-2; 9 bases are shared with TRBD2. The V segment lost 2 bases and the J segment 6 bases; nucleotides outside the gene matches: 8. The CDR3 contains 16 residues. Looked up from germline, CDR1 is SGHDT and CDR2 is YYEEEE. DNA for the CDR3: TGTGCCAGCAGCTTACTTAGCGGGAGTCTACCCGGGGAGCTGTTTTTT. Translation gives CASSLLSGSLPGELFF.

The table lists this clone with a few counts. The chain is built from TRBV19 and TRBJ2-7; D is ambiguous. The CDR3 spans 13 residues. The V and J ends lost 7 bases and 5 bases respectively, with 15 bases between them. Per the germline V gene, CDR1 is LNHDA and CDR2 is SQIVND (reference sequence). CDR3 in amino acids: CASTVPGENEQYF. The CDR3 DNA sequence: TGTGCCAGTACGGTACCCGGAGAGAACGAGCAGTACTTC. Filled out from reference TRBV19 and TRBJ2-7, the complete variable domain reads DGGITQSPKYLFRKEGQNVTLSCEQNLNHDAMYWYRQDPGQGLRLIYYSQIVNDFQKGDIAEGYSVSREKKESFPLTVTSAQKNPTAFYLCASTVPGENEQYFGPGTRLTVT.

This sequence joins TRBV19 and TRBJ2-1, with 11 bases matching TRBD2. CDR1 is LNHDA, CDR2 SQIVND, per germline (reference sequence). V lost 7 bases to trimming and J lost 7 bases; unmatched junction nucleotides: 12. The CDR3 extends over 16 amino acids. The CDR3 reads CASTLIAGGSRNEQFF. The CDR3 DNA reads as TGTGCCAGTACCCTCATAGCGGGAGGGTCGAGAAATGAGCAGTTCTTC.

The chain combines TRBV7-2 with TRBJ2-5, with a tentative D call TRBD1 (8 bases). Trimming took off 6 bases at V and 5 bases at J, with 10 bases between the two ends. The CDR3 spans 12 residues. The germline gives CDR1 SGHTA, CDR2 FQGNSA. The chain's CDR3 is CASRQGGETQYF. The CDR3, as DNA: TGTGCCAGCAGACAGGGGGGGGAGACCCAGTACTTC.

This chain joins TRBV7-9 and TRBJ2-7, with 7 positions matching TRBD2. The V and J ends lost 3 bases and 6 bases, in that order; junction bases with no gene match: 2. Germline assignment: CDR1 SEHNR and CDR2 FQNEAQ (reference sequence). The CDR3 contains 12 residues. CDR3 loop: CASSLGGAEQYF. The DNA of the CDR3 is TGTGCCAGCAGCTTGGGAGGGGCCGAGCAGTACTTC.

The chain links TRBV19 to TRBJ2-5; perhaps TRBD2 as D (5 bases). V lost 6 bases to trimming and J lost 2 bases, with 10 bases between them. This CDR3 comprises 13 residues. Germline V lookup: CDR1 LNHDA, CDR2 SQIVND (reference sequence). CDR3 DNA sequence: TGTGCCAGTAGCAGACTATTACAAGAGACCCAGTACTTC. The encoded protein is CASSRLLQETQYF.

This rearrangement joins TRBV7-9 to TRBJ2-7; 7 bases are shared with TRBD2. Per germline, CDR1 SEHNR and CDR2 FQNEAQ (reference sequence). The CDR3 covers 12 residues. V trimming: 8 bases; J trimming: 3 bases; junction bases outside the gene matches: 4. The DNA of the CDR3 is TGTGCCAGCGCTCGCGGGGGCTACGAGCAGTACTTC. Residues: CASARGGYEQYF.

The chain is built from TRBV7-3 and TRBJ2-7, with 10 bases lining up with TRBD1. After removal of 0 bases from V and 7 bases from J, the junction contained 12 bases not matched to a gene. CDR3 length equals 17 residues. CDR1 and CDR2 from the germline V gene are SGHTA and FQGTGA. In DNA, the CDR3 is TGTGCCAGCAGCTTAACCTACCCGGGACAGGGGACCTCAGAGCAGTACTTC. Its protein product is CASSLTYPGQGTSEQYF. Full variable domain (rest looked up from reference TRBV7-3 and TRBJ2-7): GAGVSQTPSNKVTEKGKYVELRCDPISGHTALYWYRQSLGQGPEFLIYFQGTGAADDSGLPNDRFFAVRPEGSVSTLKIQRTERGDSAVYLCASSLTYPGQGTSEQYFGPGTRLTVT.

The chain has TRBV7-9 and TRBJ2-1; 9 nucleotides line up with TRBD1. V gave up 4 bases and J gave up 6 bases; unmatched junction bases: 7. The V gene's germline CDR1 is SEHNR and CDR2 FQNEAQ (reference sequence). The length of the CDR3 is 15 residues. CDR3 nucleotides: TGTGCCAGCAGCTCCGCCGGGACAGGGCTCAATGAGCAGTTCTTC. Its translation is CASSSAGTGLNEQFF.

The CDR3 DNA follows: TGTGCCAGCAGCCAAGATAGAACTAGCGGTGCAGATACGCAGTATTTT. Protein sequence: CASSQDRTSGADTQYF. The V and J genes are TRBV4-2 and TRBJ2-3, with 8 nucleotides matching TRBD2. Germline V gene lookup returns CDR1 LGHNA and CDR2 YNFKEQ. The CDR3 length is 16 residues. Trimming took 0 bases from V and 4 from J; bases not matched to a gene: 6.

The CDR3 DNA sequence: TGCGCCAGCAGCTTGAGGGTGGAGGACACTGAAGCTTTCTTT. Translation gives CASSLRVEDTEAFF. This chain links TRBV5-1 with TRBJ1-1; no reliable D call. The CDR3 consists of 14 residues. Germline CDR1 reads SGHRS; CDR2 reads YFSETQ. V dropped 1 base and J dropped 3 bases, with 10 bases sitting between them.

This chain links TRBV7-2 with TRBJ2-7; TRBD2 matches 13 bases. The CDR3 covers 15 residues. Germline CDR1 SGHTA, CDR2 FQGNSA. V dropped 6 bases and J dropped 0; count of bases not matched to a gene: 2. The CDR3 sequence is CASRRTSGSSYEQYF. The CDR3 bases are TGTGCCAGCAGGAGGACTAGCGGGAGCTCCTACGAGCAGTACTTC.

The genes are TRBV7-3 and TRBJ2-1, with 9 bases lining up with TRBD2. CDR3 length: 16 amino acids. Germline loops: CDR1 SGHTA, CDR2 FQGTGA. V was pared by 1 base and J by 0 bases, with 1 base of the junction left unmatched. For the CDR3, the DNA is TGTGCCAGCAGCTTAAATAGCGGGAGCTCCTACAATGAGCAGTTCTTC. Translation gives CASSLNSGSSYNEQFF.

The chain couples TRBV9 to TRBJ1-1; 11 bases line up with TRBD1. The V and J ends lost 4 bases and 11 bases, in that order; junction bases with no gene match: 13. CDR1 is SGDLS, CDR2 YYNGEE, per germline. The CDR3 covers 15 residues. CDR3 amino acids: CASSPTDRGRSEAFF. DNA for the CDR3: TGTGCCAGCAGCCCCACGGACAGGGGGCGCTCGGAGGCTTTCTTT.

The chain employs TRBV6-5 and TRBJ2-1, with no clear D. This CDR3 comprises 13 residues. V lost 6 bases and J 5 bases, leaving 11 bases between the germline ends. CDR1 and CDR2 from the germline V gene are MNHEY and SVGAGI. The CDR3 spells CASRAPFDNEQFF. CDR3 coding DNA: TGTGCCAGCAGGGCACCTTTCGACAATGAGCAGTTCTTC.

In this sample, this clone turned up once. The chain uses TRBV5-5 and TRBJ1-5; 7 positions match TRBD1. Germline CDR1 reads SGHKS; CDR2 reads YYEKEE (reference sequence). The J segment lost 5 bases and the V segment lost 6 bases, leaving 11 bases of the junction unmatched. The CDR3 consists of 15 residues. The CDR3 DNA sequence: TGTGCCAGCACCCCCGGGTGGCAGGGGGATCAGCCCCAGCATTTT. Protein: CASTPGWQGDQPQHF.

J is TRBJ2-3 and V is TRBV28, with 7 bases aligning to TRBD2. V shed 5 bases, J shed 4 bases, and the junction held 6 bases outside the gene matches. Germline V CDR1 and CDR2: MDHEN, SYDVKM. This CDR3 comprises 14 residues. The CDR3 bases are TGTGCCAGCAGTCCATTTAGCGGGCCAGATACGCAGTATTTT. Its protein is CASSPFSGPDTQYF.

The J gene is TRBJ2-6, the V gene TRBV5-4, with TRBD1 matching 10 bases. This CDR3 region has 16 residues. Germline V gives CDR1 SGHNT, CDR2 YYREEE (reference sequence). After removal of 4 bases from V and 3 bases from J, the junction contained 4 bases not matched to a gene. The CDR3 DNA reads as TGTGCCAGCAGCCTTGACAGGGGGCTTGGGGCCAACGTCCTGACTTTC. Its protein product is CASSLDRGLGANVLTF.

The rearrangement uses TRBV5-1 and TRBJ2-2; 8 nucleotides line up with TRBD2. V lost 1 base and J lost 7; bases outside the gene matches: 9. CDR3 length equals 16 residues. Germline V gene data show CDR1 as SGHRS and CDR2 as YFSETQ. CDR3 bases: TGCGCCAGCAGCTTGCCCAGCGGGAGTCTTAACGGGGAGCTGTTTTTT. The encoded protein is CASSLPSGSLNGELFF. Supplemented by reference TRBV5-1 and TRBJ2-2, the full variable domain reads KAGVTQTPRYLIKTRGQQVTLSCSPISGHRSVSWYQQTPGQGLQFLFEYFSETQRNKGNFPGRFSGRQFSNSRSEMNVSTLELGDSALYLCASSLPSGSLNGELFFGEGSRLTVL.

The CDR3 region has the DNA TGTGCCAGCAGCCCTTCATCCGACAGGGTCGAGCAGTACTTC. It codes for CASSPSSDRVEQYF. The J gene is TRBJ2-7, the V gene TRBV7-3, with 7 bases matching TRBD1. Germline V gene sequence: CDR1 SGHTA, CDR2 FQGTGA. CDR3 length: 14 residues. J gave up 6 bases and V 5 bases, and 10 bases lay outside the gene matches.

The J gene is TRBJ1-1, the V gene TRBV6-5; 7 bases agree with TRBD1. The CDR3 has 14 amino acids. J gave up 5 bases and V 7 bases, and 10 bases lay outside the gene matches. Germline CDR1 and CDR2: MNHEY and SVGAGI. The CDR3 bases are TGTGCCAGCACCATCAGGGGGGTCGGGACTGAAGCTTTCTTT. Its protein product is CASTIRGVGTEAFF.

CDR3 region: CASSFGGSYEQYF. For the CDR3, the DNA is TGTGCCAGCAGTTTCGGCGGATCCTACGAGCAGTACTTC. V is TRBV12-3 or TRBV12-4 and J is TRBJ2-7; D is unresolved. The CDR3 sequence is 13 residues long. Trimming shortened V by 3 bases and J by 1 base, and 7 bases separated the two germline ends.

The chain joins TRBV5-1 to TRBJ2-5; TRBD1 agrees at 9 bases. The V and J ends lost 0 bases and 4 bases, in that order; junction bases with no gene match: 4. This CDR3 contains 15 residues. CDR1 is SGHRS and CDR2 is YFSETQ in the germline V gene. CDR3 protein: CASSLGGTGSETQYF. The CDR3, as DNA: TGCGCCAGCAGCTTGGGGGGGACAGGGTCAGAGACCCAGTACTTC.

This clone has only one observation. Within the sample, other DNA sequences also encode this same CDR3. V and J are TRBV9 and TRBJ2-3; D possibly corresponds to TRBD2 (5 bases). The CDR3 length is 12 residues. V lost 4 bases and J lost 5, with 8 bases in between. Germline CDR1 reads SGDLS; CDR2 reads YYNGEE. The CDR3 DNA reads as TGTGCCAGCAGCCAGGCGGGAGATACGCAGTATTTT. This codes for CASSQAGDTQYF.

The CDR3 coding sequence is TGTGCCAGCTCACCCAGCGGGACTTCCTACGAGCAGTACTTC. This translates into CASSPSGTSYEQYF. The chain is built from TRBV18 and TRBJ2-7; 7 bases align to TRBD2. This CDR3 region has 14 residues. Trimming removed 3 bases from V and 1 base from J; junction bases left unmatched: 3. CDR1 and CDR2 from the germline V gene are KGHSH and LQKENI.